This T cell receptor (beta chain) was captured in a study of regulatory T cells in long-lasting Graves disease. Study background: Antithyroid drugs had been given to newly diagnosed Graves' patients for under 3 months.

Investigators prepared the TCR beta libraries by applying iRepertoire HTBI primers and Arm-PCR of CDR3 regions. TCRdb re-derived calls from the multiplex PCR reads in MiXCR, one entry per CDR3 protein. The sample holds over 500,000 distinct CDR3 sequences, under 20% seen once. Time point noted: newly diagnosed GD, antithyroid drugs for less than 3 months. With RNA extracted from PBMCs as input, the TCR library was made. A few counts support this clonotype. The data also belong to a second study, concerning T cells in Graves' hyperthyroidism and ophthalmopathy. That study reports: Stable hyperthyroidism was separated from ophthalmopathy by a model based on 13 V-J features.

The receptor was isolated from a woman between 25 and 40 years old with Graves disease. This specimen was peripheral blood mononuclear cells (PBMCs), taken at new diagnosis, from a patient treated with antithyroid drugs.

The CDR3, as DNA: TGTGCCAGCCTAATGGAGAGCTCCTATAATTCACCCCTCCACTTT. Its translation: CASLMESSYNSPLHF. J is TRBJ1-6 and V is TRBV2; D not resolved. The V gene's germline CDR1 is SNHLY and CDR2 FYNNEI. Trimming pared 8 bases from V and 0 bases from J, leaving 11 bases between. The CDR3 length is 15 residues.